The 18 T cell receptor beta chains reported below all come from one sample, sequenced in a study of T cell clusters in autoimmune cytopenias. Multiplex touch-down PCR amplified TRB using TRB-A and TRB-B pools in one tube. For each CDR3 protein, TCRdb gives one entry from its re-call of the multiplex PCR reads, without DNA. This sample's table reports some 4,900 distinct CDR3 sequences. Each sample's input was roughly 230 ng genomic DNA, 30,000 to 45,000 genome equivalents. The sample was also linked to a second study, of T cell repertoires in aging, cancer and after chemotherapy.

Source material: peripheral blood. The receptor source for this set is a human donor with chronic lymphocytic leukemia. The donor label of this sample is uncertain.

J is TRBJ2-2 and V is TRBV6-2 or TRBV6-3; TCRdb selects TRBD1, and the lack of DNA leaves this call unchecked. The germline V gene has CDR1 MNHEY and CDR2 SVGEGT. The CDR3 covers 15 residues. CDR3 region: CASRTPRINSRELFF.

The V call is TRBV18, the J call TRBJ2-7; TCRdb lists TRBD2, though no DNA is available to test this call. Germline CDR1 is KGHSH and CDR2 is LQKENI. The CDR3 spans 14 residues. The CDR3 loop reads CASSGGLAGFEQYF.

Measured by frequency, this clonotype is medium-sized (0.01 to 0.1%). V usage is TRBV19 and J usage is TRBJ1-3; TCRdb's D call, TRBD1, is unchecked because there is no DNA. The CDR3 extends over 14 amino acids. CDR1 is LNHDA and CDR2 is SQIVND in the germline V gene (reference sequence). The CDR3 here is CASRETVLGNTIYF.

CDR3 region: CASSFWDSNQPQHF. V is TRBV12-3 or TRBV12-4 and J is TRBJ1-5. The CDR3 loop spans 14 amino acids.

The V call is TRBV13, the J call TRBJ1-5; TCRdb calls TRBD1, which cannot be checked without DNA. The CDR3 runs to 15 residues. Germline assignment: CDR1 PRHDT and CDR2 FYEKMQ (reference sequence). The CDR3 spells CASSSRTGGNQPQHF.

The gene calls are TRBV14 and TRBJ1-6; TCRdb gives TRBD1 as the D gene, but with no DNA this cannot be confirmed. The CDR3 is 15 amino acids. From germline, CDR1 is SGHDN and CDR2 FVKESK. The CDR3 spells CASSQQTGWNSPLHF.

This chain connects TRBV6-2 or TRBV6-3 to TRBJ2-7. The germline V gene has CDR1 MNHEY and CDR2 SVGEGT. The CDR3 consists of 14 residues. The CDR3 is CASSDNMNTYEQYF.

This clonotype is classed as medium-sized by frequency. The gene calls are TRBV12-3 or TRBV12-4 and TRBJ1-6; the D gene TCRdb calls, TRBD1, cannot be checked with no DNA. The CDR3 is made up of 15 amino acids. The CDR3 loop is CASSPRTGGNSPLHF.

The rearrangement joins TRBV20-1 to TRBJ2-4; lacking DNA, the TRBD2 call made by TCRdb goes unchecked. This CDR3 is 14 amino acids long. Germline V gives CDR1 DFQATT, CDR2 SNEGSKA (reference sequence). The CDR3 here is CSASPSGGGNIQYF.

This clonotype is labeled medium-sized (0.01 to 0.1%) based on frequency. This sequence joins TRBV11-3 and TRBJ1-1. The CDR3 has 15 amino acids. CDR1 and CDR2 from the germline V gene are SGHNT and YENEEA. The chain's CDR3 is CASSPTASKMRGAFF. Full variable domain (missing parts from reference TRBV11-3 and TRBJ1-1): EAGVVQSPRYKIIEKKQPVAFWCNPISGHNTLYWYLQNLGQGPELLIRYENEEAVDDSQLPKDRFSAERLKGVDSTLKIQPAELGDSAVYLCASSPTASKMRGAFFGQGTRLTVV.

By frequency, this clonotype registers medium-sized. CDR3 loop: CATSRDPIRLEKLFF. The chain couples TRBV15 to TRBJ1-4. This CDR3 is built from 15 residues. From germline, CDR1 is LNHNV and CDR2 YYDKDF (reference sequence).

This chain uses TRBV20-1 with TRBJ2-3; lacking DNA, the TRBD2 call made by TCRdb goes unchecked. The CDR3 consists of 14 residues. Per germline, CDR1 DFQATT and CDR2 SNEGSKA (reference sequence). CDR3 sequence reads: CSATTSGGADTQYF.

The rearrangement uses TRBV6-6 and TRBJ1-2; absent DNA, TCRdb's TRBD1 call cannot be checked. Germline V CDR1 and CDR2: MNHNY, SVGAGI (reference sequence). The CDR3 extends over 15 amino acids. The CDR3 sequence: CASRRPRDREWGYTF.

The CDR3 region is CASSLGGRMNTEAFF. This chain links TRBV27 with TRBJ1-1; TCRdb's assignment of TRBD1 cannot be checked, as there is no DNA. CDR3 size: 15 residues. Germline V gene sequence: CDR1 MNHEY, CDR2 SMNVEV (reference sequence).

The chain is built from TRBV7-9 and TRBJ1-4; the D call of TRBD1 rests on TCRdb alone, since no DNA is present to check it. Germline-derived CDR1 and CDR2 are SEHNR and FQNEAQ (reference sequence). This CDR3 has 15 amino acids. The CDR3 region is CASSFGDRNNEKLFF.

The chain joins TRBV14 to TRBJ2-1; the TCRdb D gene call, TRBD2, has no DNA to confirm it. CDR3 length: 18 residues. Germline V gene data show CDR1 as SGHDN and CDR2 as FVKESK. The CDR3: CASRQDITSGGGNNEQFF.

The rearrangement links TRBV28 to TRBJ2-1; TCRdb returns TRBD1, unconfirmable since there is no DNA. This CDR3 region has 15 residues. Germline values: CDR1 MDHEN, CDR2 SYDVKM. This chain's CDR3 is CASTSRDRGFIEQFF.

V is TRBV7-9 and J is TRBJ1-6; TCRdb designates TRBD1, a call that cannot be tested without DNA. CDR3 size: 15 residues. Germline CDR1 and CDR2: SEHNR and FQNEAQ (reference sequence). CDR3 sequence: CASSLAGQGFSPLHF. Using reference TRBV7-9 and TRBJ1-6 for the parts outside the CDR3, the full variable domain is DTGVSQNPRHKITKRGQNVTFRCDPISEHNRLYWYRQTLGQGPEFLTYFQNEAQLEKSRLLSDRFSAERPKGSFSTLEIQRTEQGDSAMYLCASSLAGQGFSPLHFGNGTRLTVT.